Listed here are 27 T cell receptor beta chains from one sample, sequenced in a study of cytomegalovirus exposure and HLA in healthy donors. The PCR employed 60 Vbeta primers together with 13 Jbeta primers. Sequencing was performed with immunoSEQ multiplex PCR; in TCRdb, only in-frame clones are kept and a portion is missing. The sample contains around 91,000 clones, roughly 67% of which appear only once. The sequencing sample was made of PBMCs. Source of these receptors: a human donor in good health.

This sequence joins TRBV7-2 and TRBJ2-2; 10 bases line up with TRBD2. There are 16 residues in the CDR3. J gave up 2 bases and V 5 bases, and 5 bases lay outside the gene matches. Germline values: CDR1 SGHTA, CDR2 FQGNSA. The CDR3 region is CASSPRTSGNTGELFF. The CDR3 DNA sequence: TGTGCCAGCAGCCCCCGGACTAGCGGTAACACCGGGGAGCTGTTTTTT.

The chain combines TRBV5-1 with TRBJ2-1; 7 nucleotides align to TRBD2. The ends lost 0 bases at V and 6 bases at J; junction bases unmatched: 9. This CDR3 region has 16 residues. In germline, CDR1 is SGHRS, CDR2 YFSETQ. As DNA, the CDR3 is TGCGCCAGCAGCTTGGTGGGGGGGATTTACACCAATGAGCAGTTCTTC. Encoded protein: CASSLVGGIYTNEQFF.

This clone was counted between two and nine times. The chain links TRBV29-1 to TRBJ2-3; unclear D gene. Germline V gene lookup returns CDR1 SQVTM and CDR2 ANQGSEA. This CDR3 is 9 amino acids long. V shed 6 bases and J shed 6 bases, with 4 bases lying between them. CDR3 DNA: TGCAGCGTCGGTGATACGCAGTATTTT. It codes for CSVGDTQYF.

The chain couples TRBV5-1 to TRBJ2-3, with TRBD2 identical over 11 bases. The CDR3 covers 19 residues. Germline loops: CDR1 SGHRS, CDR2 YFSETQ. The J segment lost 0 bases and the V segment lost 1 base, leaving 10 bases of the junction unmatched. The CDR3 region has the DNA TGCGCCAGCAGCTTGATGCCTAGCGGGGGGCATTCTAGCACAGATACGCAGTATTTT. It translates to CASSLMPSGGHSSTDTQYF. The entire variable domain, with the rest obtained from reference TRBV5-1 and TRBJ2-3, is as follows: KAGVTQTPRYLIKTRGQQVTLSCSPISGHRSVSWYQQTPGQGLQFLFEYFSETQRNKGNFPGRFSGRQFSNSRSEMNVSTLELGDSALYLCASSLMPSGGHSSTDTQYFGPGTRLTVL.

In its sample, this clone was seen a few times. The chain joins TRBV4-2 to TRBJ1-1; tentatively, D is TRBD1 (5 bases). Germline lookup yields CDR1 LGHNA and CDR2 YNFKEQ. Trimming removed 5 bases at V and 4 bases at J, with 14 bases between. The CDR3 runs 14 residues. CDR3 residues: CASSGRVGGTEAFF. The CDR3, as DNA: TGTGCCAGCAGCGGAAGGGTGGGGGGCACTGAAGCTTTCTTT.

V and J are TRBV6-5 and TRBJ1-2; 9 bases line up with TRBD1. After removal of 6 bases from V and 5 bases from J, the junction contained 7 bases not matched to a gene. The V gene's germline CDR1 is MNHEY and CDR2 SVGAGI. The CDR3 spans 14 residues. DNA for the CDR3: TGTGCCAGCAGCCGGGACAGGGTTTATTATGGCTACACCTTC. It is translated as CASSRDRVYYGYTF.

This clone has only one observation. The chain combines TRBV6-5 with TRBJ1-2, with unresolved D. Trimming pared 6 bases from V and 1 base from J, leaving 12 bases between. CDR1 MNHEY and CDR2 SVGAGI come from the germline V gene. The CDR3 contains 14 residues. The CDR3 reads CASREVGDNYGYTF. The DNA of the CDR3 is TGTGCCAGCAGGGAGGTCGGGGATAACTATGGCTACACCTTC.

V usage is TRBV29-1 and J usage is TRBJ2-5; 8 nucleotides align to TRBD1. The trim removed 5 bases at V and 2 bases at J, leaving 7 bases unmatched. Germline-derived CDR1 and CDR2 are SQVTM and ANQGSEA. The CDR3 spans 14 residues. CDR3 in DNA: TGCAGCGTTCGCAACAGGGGGGCTCAAGAGACCCAGTACTTC. It is translated as CSVRNRGAQETQYF. Combining the CDR3 with reference TRBV29-1 and TRBJ2-5 gives the whole variable domain SAVISQKPSRDICQRGTSLTIQCQVDSQVTMMFWYRQQPGQSLTLIATANQGSEATYESGFVIDKFPISRPNLTFSTLTVSNMSPEDSSIYLCSVRNRGAQETQYFGPGTRLLVL.

This clone was counted only a few times. V and J are TRBV4-3 and TRBJ1-5; 9 bases are shared with TRBD1. The CDR3 contains 15 residues. Germline V CDR1 and CDR2: LGHNA, YSLEER. Trimming at V came to 4 bases and at J to 2 bases, leaving 3 bases not matched to a gene. The CDR3 is CASSLTGGGNQPQHF. CDR3 nucleotide sequence: TGCGCCAGCAGCCTTACAGGGGGCGGCAATCAGCCCCAGCATTTT.

V usage is TRBV15 and J usage is TRBJ2-5; the D is unclear. Germline assignment: CDR1 LNHNV and CDR2 YYDKDF (reference sequence). V lost 0 bases to trimming and J lost 3 bases, with 11 bases between them. The CDR3 has 15 amino acids. The CDR3 loop is CATSRDLTWEETQYF. CDR3 nucleotide sequence: TGTGCCACCAGCAGAGATCTGACTTGGGAAGAGACCCAGTACTTC.

The chain uses TRBV19 and TRBJ2-7; 10 nucleotides align to TRBD1. This CDR3 has 14 amino acids. The ends lost 3 bases at V and 5 bases at J; junction bases unmatched: 4. Germline CDR1 LNHDA, CDR2 SQIVND (reference sequence). In nucleotides, the CDR3 is TGTGCCAGTAGTATGGGACAGGGGAGAGACGAGCAGTACTTC. Translated, it gives CASSMGQGRDEQYF.

J is TRBJ1-1 and V is TRBV9, with D unclear. CDR1 and CDR2 (germline): SGDLS, YYNGEE. V was trimmed by 3 bases and J by 4 bases, leaving 10 bases between them. This CDR3 is built from 13 residues. The CDR3 region has the DNA TGTGCCAGCAGCGGGTCCCGGGGCACTGAAGCTTTCTTT. Its translation is CASSGSRGTEAFF.

With regard to this clone: Other DNA sequences within the sample encode an identical CDR3. This chain joins TRBV7-9 and TRBJ2-7, with D possibly being TRBD1 (5 bases). CDR3 length: 12 residues. The V gene lost 1 base and the J gene lost 6 bases, with 7 bases spanning the gap. In germline, CDR1 is SEHNR, CDR2 FQNEAQ (reference sequence). The CDR3 DNA reads as TGTGCCAGCAGCTTAGGAAGGGGCGAGCAGTACTTC. Its protein product is CASSLGRGEQYF. The full variable domain, with the rest looked up from reference TRBV7-9 and TRBJ2-7, is DTGVSQNPRHKITKRGQNVTFRCDPISEHNRLYWYRQTLGQGPEFLTYFQNEAQLEKSRLLSDRFSAERPKGSFSTLEIQRTEQGDSAMYLCASSLGRGEQYFGPGTRLTVT.

This chain joins TRBV4-3 and TRBJ1-1; 7 nucleotides agree with TRBD1. The V segment lost 0 bases and the J segment 4 bases; nucleotides outside the gene matches: 2. Germline V gives CDR1 LGHNA, CDR2 YSLEER. The CDR3 loop spans 14 amino acids. DNA for the CDR3: TGCGCCAGCAGCCAAGAAAGGGGGCTCACTGAAGCTTTCTTT. This codes for CASSQERGLTEAFF.

The rearrangement links TRBV27 to TRBJ1-3, with unresolved D. The V end was cut by 2 bases, the J end by 0 bases, with 8 bases between. CDR1 is MNHEY and CDR2 is SMNVEV in the germline V gene (reference sequence). The length of the CDR3 is 15 residues. The CDR3 coding sequence is TGTGCCAGCAGTTTAGCGGGCAGCTCTGGAAACACCATATATTTT. This encodes CASSLAGSSGNTIYF.

The rearrangement links TRBV5-1 to TRBJ1-3, with 8 positions matching TRBD1. The junction had 11 bases not matched to a gene; V was cut back by 0 bases and J by 0 bases. The germline gives CDR1 SGHRS, CDR2 YFSETQ. The CDR3 length is 19 residues. In nucleotides, the CDR3 is TGCGCCAGCAGCTTGGGCCACCAGGGACAGGCCAGCTCTGGAAACACCATATATTTT. This gives the protein CASSLGHQGQASSGNTIYF. The full variable domain, its missing parts supplied by reference TRBV5-1 and TRBJ1-3, is KAGVTQTPRYLIKTRGQQVTLSCSPISGHRSVSWYQQTPGQGLQFLFEYFSETQRNKGNFPGRFSGRQFSNSRSEMNVSTLELGDSALYLCASSLGHQGQASSGNTIYFGEGSWLTVV.

This rearrangement joins TRBV5-6 to TRBJ2-7; 8 bases align to TRBD2. The CDR3 is made up of 15 amino acids. V lost 4 bases to trimming and J lost 1 base; unmatched junction nucleotides: 7. The germline gives CDR1 SGHDT, CDR2 YYEEEE. The CDR3 loop is CASSPGGGYSYEQYF. CDR3 DNA: TGTGCCAGCAGCCCCGGGGGGGGCTATTCCTACGAGCAGTACTTC.

The chain has TRBV7-6 and TRBJ1-3; D is uncertain. The CDR3 length is 16 residues. Looked up from germline, CDR1 is SGHVS and CDR2 is FNYEAQ. V was trimmed by 5 bases and J by 0 bases, leaving 14 bases between them. CDR3 in DNA: TGTGCCAGCAGCCCCTTGGCCCGCGGCTCTGGAAACACCATATATTTT. Translated, it gives CASSPLARGSGNTIYF.

The chain employs TRBV7-5 and TRBJ2-7; TRBD1 is taken as the D call from the table, unchecked against the DNA. TRBV7-5 is a listed pseudogene. This CDR3 comprises 14 residues. DNA of the CDR3: TGTGTCAGAAGCTATTACAGGGTTTCCTACGAGCAGTACTTC. Translation: CVRSYYRVSYEQYF.

The chain combines TRBV18 with TRBJ1-5, with unresolved D. Per germline, CDR1 KGHSH and CDR2 LQKENI. There are 12 residues in the CDR3. V shed 2 bases and J shed 9 bases, with 8 bases lying between them. Here the CDR3 DNA reads TGTGCCAGCTCACCAGATCGGGGGCCCCAGCATTTT. This translates into CASSPDRGPQHF.

This chain connects TRBV6-1 to TRBJ1-4; perhaps TRBD1 as D (6 bases). V was clipped by 3 bases and J by 11 bases, with 16 bases between them. CDR1 and CDR2 (germline): MNHNS, SASEGT. CDR3 size: 14 residues. CDR3 in amino acids: CASSERQDRGKLFF. CDR3 in DNA: TGTGCCAGCAGTGAGCGACAGGATAGGGGGAAACTGTTTTTT.

The chain uses TRBV7-2 and TRBJ2-5, with 9 bases lining up with TRBD1. The germline gives CDR1 SGHTA, CDR2 FQGNSA. V lost 5 bases, J lost 1 base, and 8 bases stayed unmatched. This CDR3 has 16 amino acids. CDR3 in amino acids: CASSLGTGWSQETQYF. The CDR3 DNA follows: TGTGCCAGCAGCCTAGGGACAGGGTGGTCCCAAGAGACCCAGTACTTC.

This clone was seen just once. CDR3 nucleotides: TGCGCCAGCGGGGCGACTAGCGGGGGTGATGAGCAGTTCTTC. As protein: CASGATSGGDEQFF. The chain employs TRBV5-1 and TRBJ2-1; 12 nucleotides match TRBD2. This CDR3 spans 14 amino acids. Germline V lookup: CDR1 SGHRS, CDR2 YFSETQ. J gave up 8 bases and V 7 bases, and 7 bases lay outside the gene matches.

The rearrangement links TRBV13 to TRBJ1-2; the D is unclear. Per germline, CDR1 PRHDT and CDR2 FYEKMQ (reference sequence). CDR3 size: 15 residues. Trimming took off 3 bases at V and 4 bases at J, with 15 bases between the two ends. CDR3 protein: CASSLGYAAGYGYTF. The CDR3 DNA reads as TGTGCCAGCAGCTTGGGCTACGCCGCGGGCTATGGCTACACCTTC. The full variable domain, in which reference TRBV13 and TRBJ1-2 provide the parts outside the CDR3, is AAGVIQSPRHLIKEKRETATLKCYPIPRHDTVYWYQQGPGQDPQFLISFYEKMQSDKGSIPDRFSAQQFSDYHSELNMSSLELGDSALYFCASSLGYAAGYGYTFGSGTRLTVV.

This clone was counted between two and nine times. The rearrangement links TRBV7-2 to TRBJ2-7, with unresolved D. Germline values: CDR1 SGHTA, CDR2 FQGNSA. The CDR3 extends over 15 amino acids. V lost 1 base, J lost 0 bases, and 10 bases lay in between. For the CDR3, the DNA is TGTGCCAGCAGCTTAGGATCGAGGTCCTCCTACGAGCAGTACTTC. Translated: CASSLGSRSSYEQYF.

The gene calls are TRBV18 and TRBJ2-6; TRBD2 matches at 7 bases. In germline, CDR1 is KGHSH, CDR2 LQKENI. Germline trimming cut 0 bases from V and 2 bases from J; bases unmatched to any gene: 1. The CDR3 is 16 amino acids. The CDR3 DNA reads TGTGCCAGCTCACCACCGGGGACTACTGGGGCCAACGTCCTGACTTTC. Amino acid sequence: CASSPPGTTGANVLTF.

J is TRBJ2-1 and V is TRBV2; TRBD2 matches at 11 bases. The CDR3 is 16 amino acids. Unmatched junction bases numbered 8, after V lost 6 bases and J lost 4 bases. CDR1 SNHLY and CDR2 FYNNEI come from the germline V gene. CDR3 DNA sequence: TGTGCCAGCAGAGGTGTAGCGGGGGGGCTATACAATGAGCAGTTCTTC. This sequence encodes CASRGVAGGLYNEQFF.